The entry that follows covers one T cell receptor (beta chain) sequence. This sample is part of a study of long-term antiretroviral therapy in people with HIV. Run at survey level, the immunoSEQ assay was version v3.0. The assay was immunoSEQ multiplex PCR, and TCRdb's table has in-frame clones only and misses some. Of around 31,000 clones in the sample, approximately 83% were seen once. This CDR3 comprises 13 residues. V was cut by 5 bases and J by 5 bases, with 10 bases left in between. CDR1 is SEHNR, CDR2 FQNEAQ, per germline (reference sequence). The rearrangement joins TRBV7-9 to TRBJ2-1; D not resolved. Here the sequenced sample was unsorted PBMCs, taken 0.8 years before starting antiretroviral therapy. This TCR was sampled from a man between 18 and 29 years old with HIV. The CDR3: CASSPRRDNEQFF. The CDR3 region has the DNA TGTGCCAGCAGCCCTCGTCGGGACAATGAGCAGTTCTTC. The full variable domain, in which reference TRBV7-9 and TRBJ2-1 provide the parts outside the CDR3, is DTGVSQNPRHKITKRGQNVTFRCDPISEHNRLYWYRQTLGQGPEFLTYFQNEAQLEKSRLLSDRFSAERPKGSFSTLEIQRTEQGDSAMYLCASSPRRDNEQFFGPGTRLTVL.